One and the same sample provided the 18 T cell receptor beta chains below, sequenced in a study of PD-L1 blockade in urothelial cancer. The assay was immunoSEQ multiplex PCR, and TCRdb's table has in-frame clones only and misses some. This sample carries some 120,000 clones, roughly 89% of them seen once, and the ten largest clones take over 1.5%. Specified time point: peripheral blood 6 weeks after treatment start. The specimen comprised PBMCs, sampled around atezolizumab (anti-PD-L1) treatment. Receptors originate from a man between 60 and 75 years old with urothelial cancer.

This clone was counted a single time. The gene calls are TRBV6-1 and TRBJ2-7; 9 nucleotides match TRBD2. This CDR3 spans 15 amino acids. Germline CDR1 and CDR2: MNHNS and SASEGT. V dropped 8 bases and J dropped 0; count of bases not matched to a gene: 8. CDR3 bases: TGTGCCAGCTGGCCTGGCGGGGGGGGCTCCTACGAGCAGTACTTC. Its translation: CASWPGGGGSYEQYF.

The V and J genes are TRBV27 and TRBJ1-3; D is possibly TRBD1 (5 bases). Looked up from germline, CDR1 is MNHEY and CDR2 is SMNVEV (reference sequence). This CDR3 spans 16 amino acids. Trimming shortened V by 6 bases and J by 0 bases, and 15 bases separated the two germline ends. CDR3 DNA: TGTGCCAGCAGCCCCGCGGGGGGAGGCTCTGGAAACACCATATATTTT. Translating gives CASSPAGGGSGNTIYF.

This chain connects TRBV6-1 to TRBJ2-7, with 9 positions matching TRBD1. Germline CDR1 reads MNHNS; CDR2 reads SASEGT. This CDR3 is 16 amino acids long. Trimming took 1 base from V and 3 from J; bases not matched to a gene: 7. CDR3 sequence: CASSEGPGQGFYEQYF. Written as DNA, the CDR3 is TGTGCCAGCAGTGAAGGCCCGGGACAGGGCTTCTACGAGCAGTACTTC.

In DNA, the CDR3 is TGTGCCAGCAGTTTGGGGGGCAGGGGGTACGAGCAGTACTTC. This encodes CASSLGGRGYEQYF. This chain joins TRBV28 and TRBJ2-7; TRBD1 is a possible D gene (7 bases). Germline CDR1 reads MDHEN; CDR2 reads SYDVKM. Trimming took 3 bases from V and 4 from J, leaving 13 bases between them. This CDR3 is 14 amino acids long.

The rearrangement uses TRBV2 and TRBJ2-5, with D possibly matching TRBD2 (6 bases). CDR1 and CDR2 (germline): SNHLY, FYNNEI. V lost 7 bases and J lost 1, with 19 bases in between. CDR3 size: 16 residues. This CDR3 is CASTLLGGSPQETQYF. For the CDR3, the DNA is TGTGCCAGCACGCTACTGGGGGGTTCCCCCCAAGAGACCCAGTACTTC.

The gene calls are TRBV5-1 and TRBJ2-3; D not certain. The germline gives CDR1 SGHRS, CDR2 YFSETQ. Trimming left V 5 bases short and J 4 bases short, with 8 bases between. CDR3 size: 12 residues. In DNA, the CDR3 is TGCGCCAGCAGGTCATCCCCAGATACGCAGTATTTT. Protein product: CASRSSPDTQYF.

This clone was counted between two and nine times. The CDR3 sequence: CASTSPRQGTNYGYTF. For the CDR3, the DNA is TGTGCCAGTACCTCCCCCCGACAGGGAACTAACTATGGCTACACCTTC. The V gene is TRBV19, the J gene TRBJ1-2; 7 nucleotides match TRBD1. Per the germline V gene, CDR1 is LNHDA and CDR2 is SQIVND (reference sequence). J gave up 0 bases and V 7 bases, and 11 bases lay outside the gene matches. There are 16 residues in the CDR3.

This clone appeared a few times. This chain links TRBV2 with TRBJ2-7; the D gene is possibly TRBD2 (5 bases). The V end lost 5 bases, the J end lost 2 bases, and 10 bases lay between the germline ends. Germline CDR1 reads SNHLY; CDR2 reads FYNNEI. There are 13 residues in the CDR3. The CDR3 reads CASSLREPYEQYF. The CDR3 DNA reads as TGTGCCAGCAGTCTACGGGAACCCTACGAGCAGTACTTC.

The V gene is TRBV28, the J gene TRBJ1-2, with no clear D. The CDR3 runs 14 residues. V dropped 2 bases and J dropped 3 bases, with 10 bases sitting between them. Per the germline V gene, CDR1 is MDHEN and CDR2 is SYDVKM. The CDR3 bases are TGTGCCAGCAGTTTAGTCGTTGCAGACTATGGCTACACCTTC. Residues: CASSLVVADYGYTF.

This chain joins TRBV2 and TRBJ2-7, with D possibly being TRBD2 (5 bases). Trimming pared 4 bases from V and 4 bases from J, leaving 8 bases between. This CDR3 is built from 12 residues. Germline V CDR1 and CDR2: SNHLY, FYNNEI. The CDR3 reads CASSGTLYEQYF. Written as DNA, the CDR3 is TGTGCCAGCAGTGGGACTTTATACGAGCAGTACTTC. Full variable domain (rest looked up from reference TRBV2 and TRBJ2-7): EPEVTQTPSHQVTQMGQEVILRCVPISNHLYFYWYRQILGQKVEFLVSFYNNEISEKSEIFDDQFSVERPDGSNFTLKIRSTKLEDSAMYFCASSGTLYEQYFGPGTRLTVT.

The V call is TRBV7-2, the J call TRBJ1-1, with 8 bases that match TRBD1. Germline trimming cut 3 bases from V and 7 bases from J; bases unmatched to any gene: 1. Germline V gene lookup returns CDR1 SGHTA and CDR2 FQGNSA. The CDR3 covers 12 residues. As DNA, the CDR3 is TGTGCCAGCAGCTTTACAGGGGGTGAAGCTTTCTTT. Translated, it gives CASSFTGGEAFF.

The rearrangement joins TRBV5-1 to TRBJ2-1; 13 nucleotides match TRBD2. Germline V gene sequence: CDR1 SGHRS, CDR2 YFSETQ. V shed 4 bases, J shed 0 bases, and the junction held 7 bases outside the gene matches. CDR3 length: 18 amino acids. CDR3 sequence (DNA): TGCGCCAGCAGCCCGACTAGCGGGGGGCGGAGCTCCTACAATGAGCAGTTCTTC. The encoded protein is CASSPTSGGRSSYNEQFF.

The chain employs TRBV7-6 and TRBJ2-7; 10 bases map to TRBD2. The ends lost 4 bases at V and 1 base at J; junction bases unmatched: 1. From germline, CDR1 is SGHVS and CDR2 FNYEAQ. The CDR3 is 14 residues long. Here the CDR3 reads CASSSLAGSYEQYF. CDR3 nucleotide sequence: TGTGCCAGCAGCTCACTAGCGGGGTCCTACGAGCAGTACTTC. Complete variable domain (other parts from reference TRBV7-6 and TRBJ2-7): GAGVSQSPRYKVTKRGQDVALRCDPISGHVSLYWYRQALGQGPEFLTYFNYEAQQDKSGLPNDRFSAERPEGSISTLTIQRTEQRDSAMYRCASSSLAGSYEQYFGPGTRLTVT.

The chain joins TRBV27 to TRBJ2-7; 9 nucleotides agree with TRBD1. Germline trimming cut 6 bases from V and 3 bases from J; bases unmatched to any gene: 12. The CDR3 loop spans 16 amino acids. Germline CDR1 MNHEY, CDR2 SMNVEV (reference sequence). This chain's CDR3 is CASSLPPGTGFYEQYF. As DNA, the CDR3 is TGTGCCAGCAGCCTACCCCCCGGGACAGGGTTCTACGAGCAGTACTTC.

The chain links TRBV13 to TRBJ2-4; no clear D. Trimming stripped 2 bases from V and 7 bases from J, with 3 bases between. The CDR3 consists of 11 residues. From germline, CDR1 is PRHDT and CDR2 FYEKMQ (reference sequence). For the CDR3, the DNA is TGTGCCAGCAGCTTACGGAACATTCAGTACTTC. Protein sequence: CASSLRNIQYF.

This sequence joins TRBV5-6 and TRBJ1-6; D is uncertain. The CDR3 totals 15 residues. Germline CDR1 SGHDT, CDR2 YYEEEE. Trimming shortened V by 2 bases and J by 8 bases, and 14 bases separated the two germline ends. CDR3 residues: CASSFRPDTHSPLHF. CDR3 DNA sequence: TGTGCCAGCAGCTTTCGGCCAGACACGCATTCACCCCTCCACTTT.

The chain joins TRBV4-2 to TRBJ2-2; 13 nucleotides line up with TRBD2. CDR3 size: 17 residues. From germline, CDR1 is LGHNA and CDR2 YNFKEQ. Trimming cost V 2 bases and J 4 bases; bases outside gene matches: 4. CDR3 protein: CASSQSLAGGVTGELFF. The CDR3 region has the DNA TGTGCCAGCAGCCAATCACTAGCGGGGGGGGTCACCGGGGAGCTGTTTTTT.

The V gene is TRBV6-1, the J gene TRBJ1-5; D ambiguous. Germline-derived CDR1 and CDR2 are MNHNS and SASEGT. The CDR3 sequence is 15 residues long. Trimming cost V 1 base and J 4 bases, with 11 bases left between them. The CDR3 DNA follows: TGTGCCAGCAGTGAAGGCCCCTACCCAAATCAGCCCCAGCATTTT. Translated: CASSEGPYPNQPQHF.